Only a few counts were recorded for the clone carrying this T cell receptor (beta chain). The CDR3 extends over 15 amino acids. Germline V CDR1 and CDR2: SGHAT, FQNNGV. Between the trimmed V and J ends, which lost 4 bases and 1 base, there was a span of 13 bases. The sample is drawn from a study of blood T cell repertoires in COVID-19. Clones were sequenced by immunoSEQ multiplex PCR, and TCRdb holds only the in-frame ones, with some missing. Of 220,000 or so clones listed, 82% are singletons. The clonotype comes from a woman aged 55-75 years who had recovered from COVID-19. Specimen: PBMCs or T cells enriched from blood (not recorded which). The chain is built from TRBV11-2 and TRBJ1-1, with D tentatively TRBD1 (6 bases). CDR3 sequence reads: CASSSPTQGNTEAFF. CDR3 DNA: TGTGCCAGCAGCTCCCCAACACAGGGGAACACTGAAGCTTTCTTT. Filled out from reference TRBV11-2 and TRBJ1-1, the complete variable domain reads EAGVAQSPRYKIIEKRQSVAFWCNPISGHATLYWYQQILGQGPKLLIQFQNNGVVDDSQLPKDRFSAERLKGVDSTLKIQPAKLEDSAVYLCASSSPTQGNTEAFFGQGTRLTVV.